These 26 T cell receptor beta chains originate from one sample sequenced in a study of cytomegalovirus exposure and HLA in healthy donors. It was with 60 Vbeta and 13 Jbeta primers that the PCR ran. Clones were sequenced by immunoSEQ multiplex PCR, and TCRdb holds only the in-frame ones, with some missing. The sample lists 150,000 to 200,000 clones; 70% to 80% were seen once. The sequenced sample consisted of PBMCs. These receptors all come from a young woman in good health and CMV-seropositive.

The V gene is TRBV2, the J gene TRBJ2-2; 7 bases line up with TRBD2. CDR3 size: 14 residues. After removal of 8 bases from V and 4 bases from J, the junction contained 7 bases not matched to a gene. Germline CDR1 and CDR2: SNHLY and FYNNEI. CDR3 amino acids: CASGGLAATGELFF. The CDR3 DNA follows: TGTGCCAGCGGGGGTCTAGCGGCCACCGGGGAGCTGTTTTTT. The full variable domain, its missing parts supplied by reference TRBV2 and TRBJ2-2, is EPEVTQTPSHQVTQMGQEVILRCVPISNHLYFYWYRQILGQKVEFLVSFYNNEISEKSEIFDDQFSVERPDGSNFTLKIRSTKLEDSAMYFCASGGLAATGELFFGEGSRLTVL.

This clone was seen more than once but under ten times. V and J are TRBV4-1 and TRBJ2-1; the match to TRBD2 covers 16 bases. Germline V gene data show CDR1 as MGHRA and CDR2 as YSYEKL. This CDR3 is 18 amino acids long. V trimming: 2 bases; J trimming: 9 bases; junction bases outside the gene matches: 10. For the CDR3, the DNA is TGCGCCAGCAGCCAACTGACCGGGACTAGCGGGGGGGCCACTGAGCAGTTCTTC. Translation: CASSQLTGTSGGATEQFF.

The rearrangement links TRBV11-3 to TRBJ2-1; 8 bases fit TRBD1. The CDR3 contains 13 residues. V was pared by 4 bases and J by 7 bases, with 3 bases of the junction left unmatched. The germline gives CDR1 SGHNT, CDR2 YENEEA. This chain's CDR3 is CASSSDRANEQFF. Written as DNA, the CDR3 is TGTGCCAGCAGCTCGGACAGGGCAAATGAGCAGTTCTTC.

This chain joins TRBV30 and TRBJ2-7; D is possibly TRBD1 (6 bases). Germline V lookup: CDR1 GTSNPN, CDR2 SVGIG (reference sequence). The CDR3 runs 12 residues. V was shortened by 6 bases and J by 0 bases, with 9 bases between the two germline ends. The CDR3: CACEGDSYEQYF. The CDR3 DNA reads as TGTGCCTGCGAGGGGGACTCCTACGAGCAGTACTTC.

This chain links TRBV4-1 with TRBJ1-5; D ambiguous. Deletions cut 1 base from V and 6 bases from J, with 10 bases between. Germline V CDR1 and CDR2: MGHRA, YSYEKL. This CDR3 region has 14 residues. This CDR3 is CASSQGPLSQPQHF. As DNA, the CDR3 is TGCGCCAGCAGCCAAGGTCCCCTCAGTCAGCCCCAGCATTTT.

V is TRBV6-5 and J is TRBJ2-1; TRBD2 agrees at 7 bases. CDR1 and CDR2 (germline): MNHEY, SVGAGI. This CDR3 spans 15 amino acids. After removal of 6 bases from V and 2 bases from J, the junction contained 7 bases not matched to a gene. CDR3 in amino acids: CASRTVGGTYNEQFF. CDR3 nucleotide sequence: TGTGCCAGCAGGACCGTGGGGGGGACCTACAATGAGCAGTTCTTC.

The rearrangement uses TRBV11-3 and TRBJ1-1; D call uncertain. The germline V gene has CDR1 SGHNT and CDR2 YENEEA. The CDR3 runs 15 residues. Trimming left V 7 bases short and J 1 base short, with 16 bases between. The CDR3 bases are TGTGCCAGCAACGATCCGACATACCCGAACACTGAAGCTTTCTTT. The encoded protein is CASNDPTYPNTEAFF.

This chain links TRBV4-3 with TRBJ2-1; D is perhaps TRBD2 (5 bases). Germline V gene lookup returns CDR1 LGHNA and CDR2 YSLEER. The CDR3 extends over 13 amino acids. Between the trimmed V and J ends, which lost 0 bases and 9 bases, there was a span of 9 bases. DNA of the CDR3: TGCGCCAGCAGCCAAGATGAAGGAGGTGAGCAGTTCTTC. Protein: CASSQDEGGEQFF.

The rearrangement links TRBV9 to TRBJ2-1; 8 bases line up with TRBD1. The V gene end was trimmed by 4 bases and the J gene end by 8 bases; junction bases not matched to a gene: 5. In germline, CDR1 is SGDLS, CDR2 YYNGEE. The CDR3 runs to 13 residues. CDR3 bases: TGTGCCAGCAGCCCCAGGGGGCCCCATGAGCAGTTCTTC. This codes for CASSPRGPHEQFF.

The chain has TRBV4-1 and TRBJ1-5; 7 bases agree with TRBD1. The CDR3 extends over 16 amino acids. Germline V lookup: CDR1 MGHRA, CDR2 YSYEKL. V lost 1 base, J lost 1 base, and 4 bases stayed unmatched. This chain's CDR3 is CASSQVVGQSNQPQHF. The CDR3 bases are TGCGCCAGCAGCCAAGTCGTGGGACAGAGCAATCAGCCCCAGCATTTT.

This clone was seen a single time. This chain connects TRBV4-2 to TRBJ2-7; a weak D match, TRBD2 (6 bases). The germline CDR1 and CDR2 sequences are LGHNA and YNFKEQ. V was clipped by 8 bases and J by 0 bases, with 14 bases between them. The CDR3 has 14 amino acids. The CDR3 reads CASSSGLSSYEQYF. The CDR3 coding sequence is TGTGCCAGCTCCAGCGGGCTGAGCTCCTACGAGCAGTACTTC.

CDR3 nucleotides: TGTGCCAGCAGGGTGCCGGGACAGAATGGTGGCTACACCTTC. It specifies CASRVPGQNGGYTF. This chain connects TRBV28 to TRBJ1-2; 7 positions match TRBD1. In germline, CDR1 is MDHEN, CDR2 SYDVKM. With V trimmed by 6 bases and J by 7 bases, 11 bases remained unmatched. The CDR3 covers 14 residues.

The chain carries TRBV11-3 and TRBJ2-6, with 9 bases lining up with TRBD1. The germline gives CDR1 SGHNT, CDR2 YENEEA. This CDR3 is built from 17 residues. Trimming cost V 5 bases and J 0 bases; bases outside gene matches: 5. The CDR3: CASSPADRGSGANVLTF. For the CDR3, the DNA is TGTGCCAGCAGCCCCGCGGACAGGGGCTCTGGGGCCAACGTCCTGACTTTC.

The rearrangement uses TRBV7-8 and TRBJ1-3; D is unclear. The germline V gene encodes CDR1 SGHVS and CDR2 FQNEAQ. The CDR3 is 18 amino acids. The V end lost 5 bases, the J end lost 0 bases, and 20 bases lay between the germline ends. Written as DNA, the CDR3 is TGTGCCAGCAGCCAAAGACCCGGGTCCTCGAGCTCTGGAAACACCATATATTTT. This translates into CASSQRPGSSSSGNTIYF.

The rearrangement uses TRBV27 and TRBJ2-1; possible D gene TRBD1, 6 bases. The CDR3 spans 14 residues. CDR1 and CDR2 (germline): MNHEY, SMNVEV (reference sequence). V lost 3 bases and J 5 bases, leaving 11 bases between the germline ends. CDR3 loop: CASSFGYRDNEQFF. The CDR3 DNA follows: TGTGCCAGCAGTTTTGGGTACAGGGACAATGAGCAGTTCTTC.

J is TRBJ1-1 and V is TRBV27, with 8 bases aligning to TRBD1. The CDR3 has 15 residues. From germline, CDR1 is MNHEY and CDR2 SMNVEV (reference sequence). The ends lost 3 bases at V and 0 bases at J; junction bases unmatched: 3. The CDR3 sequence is CASSFTTGVNTEAFF. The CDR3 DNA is TGTGCCAGCAGTTTCACGACAGGGGTGAACACTGAAGCTTTCTTT.

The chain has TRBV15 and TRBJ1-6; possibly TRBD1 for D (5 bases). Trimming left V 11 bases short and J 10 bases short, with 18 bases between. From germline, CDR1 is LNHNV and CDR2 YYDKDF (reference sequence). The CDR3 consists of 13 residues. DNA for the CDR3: TGTGCCGCCAAACCAGGGCTCGGATCACCCCTCCACTTT. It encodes CAAKPGLGSPLHF.

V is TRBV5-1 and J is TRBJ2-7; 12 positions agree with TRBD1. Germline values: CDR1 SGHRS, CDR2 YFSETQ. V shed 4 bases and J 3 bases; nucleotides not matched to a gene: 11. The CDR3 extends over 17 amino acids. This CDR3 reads CASSPPAGTGGFYEQYF. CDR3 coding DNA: TGCGCCAGCAGCCCCCCTGCCGGGACAGGGGGCTTCTACGAGCAGTACTTC.

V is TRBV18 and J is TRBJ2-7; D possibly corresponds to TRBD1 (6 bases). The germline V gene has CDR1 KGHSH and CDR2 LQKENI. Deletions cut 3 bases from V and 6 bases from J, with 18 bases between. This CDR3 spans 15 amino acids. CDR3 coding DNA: TGTGCCAGCTCACCGCCAATTCCAGGGGTACGCGAGCAGTACTTC. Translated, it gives CASSPPIPGVREQYF.

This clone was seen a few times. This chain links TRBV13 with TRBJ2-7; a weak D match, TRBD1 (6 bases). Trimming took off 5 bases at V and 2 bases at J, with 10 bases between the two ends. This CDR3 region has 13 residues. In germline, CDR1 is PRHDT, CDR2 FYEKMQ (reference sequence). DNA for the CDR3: TGTGCCAGCAGCCGAACAGGGACCTACGAGCAGTACTTC. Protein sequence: CASSRTGTYEQYF.

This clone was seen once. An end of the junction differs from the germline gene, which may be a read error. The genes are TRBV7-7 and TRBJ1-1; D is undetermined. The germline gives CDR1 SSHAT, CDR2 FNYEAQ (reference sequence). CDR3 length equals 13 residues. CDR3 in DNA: TGTGCTAGCAGCTTAGCGGCAGGCACTGAAGCTTTCTTT. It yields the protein CASSLAAGTEAFF.

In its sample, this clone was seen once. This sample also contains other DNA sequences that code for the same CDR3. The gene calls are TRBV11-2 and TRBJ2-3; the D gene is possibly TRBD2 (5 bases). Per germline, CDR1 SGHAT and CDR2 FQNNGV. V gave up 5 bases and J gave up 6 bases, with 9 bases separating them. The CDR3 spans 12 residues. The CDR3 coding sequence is TGTGCCAGCAGCCTAGCAGGCGATACGCAGTATTTT. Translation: CASSLAGDTQYF.

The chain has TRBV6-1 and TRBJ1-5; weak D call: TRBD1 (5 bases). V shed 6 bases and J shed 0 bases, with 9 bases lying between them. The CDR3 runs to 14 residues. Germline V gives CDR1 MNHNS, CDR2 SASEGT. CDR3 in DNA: TGTGCCAGCAGATCGACAGTTAGCAATCAGCCCCAGCATTTT. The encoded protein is CASRSTVSNQPQHF.

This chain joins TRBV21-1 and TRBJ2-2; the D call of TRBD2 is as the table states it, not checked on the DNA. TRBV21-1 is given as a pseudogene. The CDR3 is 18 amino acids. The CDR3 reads CASSKVRPSTDFRGELFF. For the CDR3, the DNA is TGTGCCAGCAGCAAAGTCAGGCCTAGTACGGACTTTCGGGGGGAGCTGTTTTTT.

The CDR3 DNA follows: TGTGCCAGTAGTAAAGTAGCGGGAGCAGTGGGAGAGACCCAGTACTTC. Amino acids: CASSKVAGAVGETQYF. The V call is TRBV19, the J call TRBJ2-5; TRBD2 matches at 9 bases. Losses at the gene ends were 4 bases for V and 4 bases for J; bases not matched to a gene: 10. The CDR3 sequence is 16 residues long. CDR1 is LNHDA and CDR2 is SQIVND in the germline V gene (reference sequence).

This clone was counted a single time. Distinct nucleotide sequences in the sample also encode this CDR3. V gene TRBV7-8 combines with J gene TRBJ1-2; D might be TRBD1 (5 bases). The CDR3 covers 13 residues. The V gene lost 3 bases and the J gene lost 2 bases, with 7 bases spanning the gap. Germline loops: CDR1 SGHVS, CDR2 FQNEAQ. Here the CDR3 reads CASSLGLNYGYTF. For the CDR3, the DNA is TGTGCCAGCAGCTTGGGACTCAACTATGGCTACACCTTC.